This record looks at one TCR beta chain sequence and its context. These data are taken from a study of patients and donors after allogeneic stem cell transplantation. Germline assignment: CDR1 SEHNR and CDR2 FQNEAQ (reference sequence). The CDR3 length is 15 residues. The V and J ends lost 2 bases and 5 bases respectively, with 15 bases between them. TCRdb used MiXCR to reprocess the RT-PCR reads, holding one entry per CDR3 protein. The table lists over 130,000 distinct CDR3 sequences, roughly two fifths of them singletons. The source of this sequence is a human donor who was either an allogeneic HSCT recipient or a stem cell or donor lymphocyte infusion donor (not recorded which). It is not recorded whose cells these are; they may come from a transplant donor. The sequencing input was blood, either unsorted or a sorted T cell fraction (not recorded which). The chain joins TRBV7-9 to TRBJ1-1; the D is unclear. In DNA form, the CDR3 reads TGTGCCAGCAGCTTAAGATACCCCCGTACAACTGAAGCTTTCTTT. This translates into CASSLRYPRTTEAFF.